The T cell receptor beta chain described here comes from a study of blood T cell repertoires in COVID-19. Study-level information: Researchers got acute and convalescent COVID-19 samples from the United States, Italy and Spain. Sources were T cells, B-cell-depleted T cells, or PBMCs; the material itself was cDNA or gDNA.

V was clipped by 1 base and J by 2 bases, with 8 bases between them. This CDR3 is built from 14 residues. Germline loops: CDR1 SGHVS, CDR2 FQNEAQ. Using immunoSEQ multiplex PCR, the repertoire was profiled, and TCRdb retains in-frame clones only, with some absent. The sample lists 90,000 to 140,000 clones; around 86% were seen once. This chain links TRBV7-8 with TRBJ1-2; D remains ambiguous. The clonotype was recovered from a man between 45 and 60 years old with acute or convalescent COVID-19. The sample comprised peripheral blood. In nucleotides, the CDR3 is TGTGCCAGCAGCTTAGTTAGTTCGAACTATGGCTACACCTTC. Protein: CASSLVSSNYGYTF.